One sample yielded the 10 T cell receptor beta chains listed below, sequenced in a study of blood T cell repertoires in COVID-19. The protocol was immunoSEQ multiplex PCR, while the TCRdb copy is restricted to in-frame clones and leaves out a portion. In the table there are some 150,000 clones, 70% to 90% of which are singletons. The sample consisted of peripheral blood. The source is a man aged 65 to 85 with acute or convalescent COVID-19.

This clone was detected only once. CDR3 nucleotides: TGTGCCTGGAGTGGACAGGGGGCTACCTACAATGAGCAGTTCTTC. This encodes CAWSGQGATYNEQFF. V and J are TRBV30 and TRBJ2-1; 10 bases map to TRBD1. Germline assignment: CDR1 GTSNPN and CDR2 SVGIG (reference sequence). The V gene end was trimmed by 1 base and the J gene end by 2 bases; junction bases not matched to a gene: 2. This CDR3 region has 15 residues.

The chain has TRBV29-1 and TRBJ1-5; 7 positions match TRBD1. The CDR3 totals 12 residues. V trimming: 4 bases; J trimming: 5 bases; junction bases outside the gene matches: 2. From germline, CDR1 is SQVTM and CDR2 ANQGSEA. Here the CDR3 reads CSVGDRDQPQHF. DNA for the CDR3: TGCAGCGTTGGGGACAGAGATCAGCCCCAGCATTTT.

This clone is a singleton in its sample. The J gene is TRBJ2-5, the V gene TRBV6-6, with D tentatively TRBD1 (5 bases). This CDR3 is 13 amino acids long. V gave up 6 bases and J gave up 4 bases, with 12 bases separating them. From germline, CDR1 is MNHNY and CDR2 SVGAGI (reference sequence). The CDR3 here is CASSRVTAETQYF. CDR3 DNA: TGTGCCAGCAGCAGGGTTACCGCAGAGACCCAGTACTTC.

The chain recombines TRBV6-5 with TRBJ1-1; D call uncertain. Germline values: CDR1 MNHEY, CDR2 SVGAGI. The CDR3 is made up of 11 amino acids. V was cut by 6 bases and J by 7 bases, with 9 bases left in between. The CDR3 protein is CASRVTSEAFF. CDR3 DNA sequence: TGTGCCAGCAGGGTTACAAGTGAAGCTTTCTTT.

The rearrangement joins TRBV7-3 to TRBJ2-2, with a tentative D call TRBD2 (5 bases). Germline CDR1 and CDR2: SGHTA and FQGTGA. Deletions cut 3 bases from V and 7 bases from J, with 9 bases between. The CDR3 is made up of 13 amino acids. CDR3 amino acids: CASSLIAGGELFF. The DNA for the CDR3 is TGTGCCAGCAGCTTGATCGCGGGCGGGGAGCTGTTTTTT. The full variable domain, completed using reference TRBV7-3 and TRBJ2-2, is GAGVSQTPSNKVTEKGKYVELRCDPISGHTALYWYRQSLGQGPEFLIYFQGTGAADDSGLPNDRFFAVRPEGSVSTLKIQRTERGDSAVYLCASSLIAGGELFFGEGSRLTVL.

This sequence joins TRBV11-3 and TRBJ2-2; no firm D call. Trimming pared 6 bases from V and 4 bases from J, leaving 6 bases between. CDR1 and CDR2 (germline): SGHNT, YENEEA. The CDR3 contains 12 residues. The CDR3 loop reads CASSPFTGELFF. The CDR3 nucleotides are TGTGCCAGCAGTCCCTTCACCGGGGAGCTGTTTTTT. Drawing the rest from reference TRBV11-3 and TRBJ2-2, the complete variable domain is EAGVVQSPRYKIIEKKQPVAFWCNPISGHNTLYWYLQNLGQGPELLIRYENEEAVDDSQLPKDRFSAERLKGVDSTLKIQPAELGDSAVYLCASSPFTGELFFGEGSRLTVL.

This chain uses TRBV7-3 with TRBJ2-1, with TRBD2 matching over 11 bases. The CDR3 contains 15 residues. V shed 3 bases, J shed 3 bases, and the junction held 1 base outside the gene matches. Germline V gene sequence: CDR1 SGHTA, CDR2 FQGTGA. The CDR3 nucleotides are TGTGCCAGCAGCTTGGGACTAGCGGACTACAATGAGCAGTTCTTC. Protein sequence: CASSLGLADYNEQFF.

This clone was seen more than once but under ten times. This chain uses TRBV6-6 with TRBJ2-5, with 7 bases lining up with TRBD2. Germline values: CDR1 MNHNY, CDR2 SVGAGI (reference sequence). This CDR3 has 13 amino acids. J gave up 5 bases and V 10 bases, and 10 bases lay outside the gene matches. In nucleotides, the CDR3 is TGTGCCACAGAGCGGGAAGTGTATGAGACCCAGTACTTC. Translating it yields CATEREVYETQYF.

The gene calls are TRBV30 and TRBJ1-6; a possible D gene is TRBD1 (6 bases). Germline CDR1 reads GTSNPN; CDR2 reads SVGIG (reference sequence). Deletions cut 2 bases from V and 9 bases from J, with 14 bases between. The CDR3 is made up of 14 amino acids. As DNA, the CDR3 is TGTGCCTGGAGTTACCAGGGGATGGGTTCACCCCTCCACTTT. Amino acid sequence: CAWSYQGMGSPLHF.

The chain has TRBV11-2 and TRBJ2-7, with D possibly TRBD1 on 8 matching bases. Deletions cut 6 bases from V and 4 bases from J, with 16 bases between. The CDR3 length is 14 residues. CDR1 is SGHAT, CDR2 FQNNGV, per germline. The CDR3 sequence is CASRQTGGGYEQYF. CDR3 nucleotide sequence: TGTGCCAGCAGACAAACAGGGGGGGGTTACGAGCAGTACTTC.